Presented here are 14 T cell receptor beta chains from one specimen sequenced in a study of shared clonotypes between healthy human individuals. Method: immunoSEQ multiplex PCR; TCRdb's copy keeps in-frame clones and lacks some. Of roughly 2.5 million clones in the sample, around nine tenths were seen once. Material: naive CD4+ T cells sorted from blood. Subset of the sample: CD45RA+ positively selected. Receptors were obtained from a man between 18 and 29 years old in good health.

CDR3 coding DNA: TGCGCCAGCAGCCAAGAGGGTACAGGGGTGGGTGAAGCTTTCTTT. Its translation: CASSQEGTGVGEAFF. The rearrangement links TRBV4-3 to TRBJ1-1; the match to TRBD1 covers 7 bases. CDR1 is LGHNA and CDR2 is YSLEER in the germline V gene. J was trimmed by 7 bases and V by 0 bases; bases with no gene match: 8. CDR3 length equals 15 residues.

This clone appeared a few times. This chain connects TRBV7-6 to TRBJ1-2; perhaps TRBD1 as D (5 bases). Germline V gene lookup returns CDR1 SGHVS and CDR2 FNYEAQ. The CDR3 totals 12 residues. V was pared by 5 bases and J by 7 bases, with 11 bases between. CDR3 nucleotides: TGTGCCAGCAGCCCCCGGGACGGTGGCTACACCTTC. Protein sequence: CASSPRDGGYTF.

The chain employs TRBV7-9 and TRBJ2-5; D is uncertain. This CDR3 is 15 amino acids long. V shed 6 bases and J shed 2 bases, with 16 bases lying between them. The germline gives CDR1 SEHNR, CDR2 FQNEAQ (reference sequence). In nucleotides, the CDR3 is TGTGCCAGCAGTTTCGGTAGGGTCAATCAAGAGACCCAGTACTTC. Its protein product is CASSFGRVNQETQYF.

The rearrangement links TRBV30 to TRBJ1-3, with D possibly being TRBD1 (6 bases). Germline CDR1 reads GTSNPN; CDR2 reads SVGIG (reference sequence). Trimming removed 3 bases from V and 3 bases from J, with 15 bases in between. CDR3 length: 15 amino acids. The CDR3 loop is CAWRSRGKGGNTIYF. For the CDR3, the DNA is TGTGCCTGGAGGAGTAGGGGGAAAGGTGGAAACACCATATATTTT. Complete variable domain (other parts from reference TRBV30 and TRBJ1-3): SQTIHQWPATLVQPVGSPLSLECTVEGTSNPNLYWYRQAAGRGLQLLFYSVGIGQISSEVPQNLSASRPQDRQFILSSKKLLLSDSGFYLCAWRSRGKGGNTIYFGEGSWLTVV.

The chain employs TRBV18 and TRBJ2-5; 15 nucleotides line up with TRBD2. Germline CDR1 is KGHSH and CDR2 is LQKENI. V was pared by 6 bases and J by 4 bases, with 3 bases of the junction left unmatched. The CDR3 length is 15 residues. CDR3 region: CASSSGLAGGETQYF. CDR3 coding DNA: TGTGCCAGCTCGTCGGGACTAGCGGGAGGAGAGACCCAGTACTTC.

The J gene is TRBJ1-3, the V gene TRBV30; D unresolved. CDR1 is GTSNPN, CDR2 SVGIG, per germline (reference sequence). The CDR3 is 15 amino acids. V was trimmed by 0 bases and J by 0 bases, leaving 9 bases between them. In nucleotides, the CDR3 is TGTGCCTGGAGTGTAGGCATTTACTCTGGAAACACCATATATTTT. Protein: CAWSVGIYSGNTIYF.

This chain uses TRBV4-1 with TRBJ2-3; the match to TRBD2 covers 7 bases. V dropped 4 bases and J dropped 2; count of bases not matched to a gene: 12. The germline V gene encodes CDR1 MGHRA and CDR2 YSYEKL. This CDR3 spans 17 amino acids. CDR3 residues: CASSPPGAGRATDTQYF. In DNA form, the CDR3 reads TGCGCCAGCAGCCCCCCTGGGGCAGGGAGGGCCACAGATACGCAGTATTTT.

The chain couples TRBV6-5 to TRBJ2-7, with 11 bases aligning to TRBD2. Per the germline V gene, CDR1 is MNHEY and CDR2 is SVGAGI. Trimming took 1 base from V and 6 from J; bases not matched to a gene: 8. CDR3 length: 16 amino acids. The CDR3 here is CASSYLPSGTSGEQYF. Written as DNA, the CDR3 is TGTGCCAGCAGTTACTTACCCTCCGGGACTAGCGGCGAGCAGTACTTC.

In its sample, this clone was seen a few times. V is TRBV29-1 and J is TRBJ1-1; 8 bases are a match to TRBD1. CDR1 is SQVTM, CDR2 ANQGSEA, per germline. Unmatched junction bases numbered 6, after V lost 4 bases and J lost 2 bases. The CDR3 consists of 14 residues. In nucleotides, the CDR3 is TGCAGCGTTGTCGACAGGGGAAGAAACACTGAAGCTTTCTTT. Translating gives CSVVDRGRNTEAFF.

This clone was recorded only once. The J gene is TRBJ2-5, the V gene TRBV28; maybe TRBD1 (6 bases). The CDR3 spans 12 residues. Germline CDR1 reads MDHEN; CDR2 reads SYDVKM. With 6 bases removed from V and 3 bases from J, the gap between germline ends came to 8 bases. This CDR3 reads CASSPGEETQYF. The CDR3 DNA follows: TGTGCCAGCAGCCCAGGGGAAGAGACCCAGTACTTC.

The rearrangement links TRBV6-6 to TRBJ2-7; D gene ambiguous. CDR1 and CDR2 from the germline V gene are MNHNY and SVGAGI (reference sequence). With 2 bases removed from V and 0 bases from J, the gap between germline ends came to 8 bases. The CDR3 consists of 14 residues. CDR3: CASSYGQFSYEQYF. DNA of the CDR3: TGTGCCAGCAGTTACGGGCAGTTCTCCTACGAGCAGTACTTC.

This sequence joins TRBV27 and TRBJ1-5, with no clear D. Trimming removed 4 bases from V and 4 bases from J, with 8 bases in between. CDR3 length: 13 amino acids. Germline lookup yields CDR1 MNHEY and CDR2 SMNVEV (reference sequence). The CDR3 here is CASSSGMNQPQHF. Written as DNA, the CDR3 is TGTGCCAGCAGTTCCGGTATGAATCAGCCCCAGCATTTT.

J is TRBJ1-2 and V is TRBV6-8, with D possibly TRBD1 on 6 matching bases. This CDR3 is built from 14 residues. The ends were cut back, 2 bases at V and 4 bases at J, with 11 bases in the middle. Looked up from germline, CDR1 is MNHGY and CDR2 is SAAAGT. The CDR3 region is CASSYDRRVYGYTF. Here the CDR3 DNA reads TGTGCCAGCAGTTACGACAGGAGGGTCTATGGCTACACCTTC.

This chain links TRBV19 with TRBJ1-6; a weak D match, TRBD1 (6 bases). Germline CDR1 reads LNHDA; CDR2 reads SQIVND (reference sequence). V lost 4 bases, J lost 8 bases, and 12 bases lay in between. This CDR3 has 14 residues. In DNA form, the CDR3 reads TGTGCCAGTAGTACTCTCCCAGGGGATTCACCCCTCCACTTT. Protein: CASSTLPGDSPLHF. Filled out from reference TRBV19 and TRBJ1-6, the complete variable domain reads DGGITQSPKYLFRKEGQNVTLSCEQNLNHDAMYWYRQDPGQGLRLIYYSQIVNDFQKGDIAEGYSVSREKKESFPLTVTSAQKNPTAFYLCASSTLPGDSPLHFGNGTRLTVT.